The 27 T cell receptor beta chains below were found in one sample sequenced in a study of blood T cell repertoires in COVID-19. The method was immunoSEQ multiplex PCR; TCRdb's version includes in-frame clones alone and lacks a portion of them. This table holds some 270,000 clones, 80% to 85% found once. The sequenced sample consisted of peripheral blood. These TCRs come from a person aged 70 to 85 with COVID-19, enrolled during active disease.

The chain has TRBV4-3 and TRBJ2-5, with D unclear. Trimming took 2 bases from V and 1 from J, leaving 14 bases between them. Per germline, CDR1 LGHNA and CDR2 YSLEER. The CDR3 spans 16 residues. In DNA, the CDR3 is TGCGCCAGCAGCCAAAGCATTATCCTGATCCAAGAGACCCAGTACTTC. It translates to CASSQSIILIQETQYF.

The chain joins TRBV7-8 to TRBJ2-5; no reliable D call. Trimming cost V 1 base and J 7 bases, with 13 bases left between them. Germline lookup yields CDR1 SGHVS and CDR2 FQNEAQ. The CDR3 extends over 14 amino acids. CDR3 residues: CASSLDGGMATQYF. The CDR3 DNA follows: TGTGCCAGCAGCTTAGACGGCGGAATGGCGACCCAGTACTTC.

This chain connects TRBV19 to TRBJ1-1; TRBD1 matches at 7 bases. Germline assignment: CDR1 LNHDA and CDR2 SQIVND (reference sequence). CDR3 length: 15 residues. Trimming cost V 3 bases and J 2 bases; bases outside gene matches: 6. CDR3: CASSITGTVNTEAFF. CDR3 nucleotides: TGTGCCAGTAGTATCACCGGGACAGTAAACACTGAAGCTTTCTTT.

Only one count was recorded for this clone. This chain joins TRBV5-3 and TRBJ2-1; 8 bases line up with TRBD1. TRBV5-3 has ORF status, its function being uncertain. J was trimmed by 7 bases and V by 1 base; bases with no gene match: 31. The CDR3 extends over 23 amino acids. The CDR3 protein is CARSLNLVSRTGFWRETKNEQFF. In nucleotides, the CDR3 is TGTGCCAGAAGCTTGAATCTCGTGTCGCGGACAGGGTTCTGGCGCGAGACGAAAAATGAGCAGTTCTTC.

J is TRBJ1-4 and V is TRBV29-1, with D possibly matching TRBD1 (5 bases). The CDR3 contains 13 residues. V was cut by 7 bases and J by 8 bases, with 17 bases left in between. Germline V gene sequence: CDR1 SQVTM, CDR2 ANQGSEA. The CDR3 DNA follows: TGCAGCGCGAAGGGGCAGTATTTCGAAAAACTGTTTTTT. Residues: CSAKGQYFEKLFF.

This clone has a single count. The chain has TRBV3-1 (or the pseudogene TRBV3-2) and TRBJ2-1; TRBD2 matches 9 bases. Germline trimming cut 4 bases from V and 8 bases from J; bases unmatched to any gene: 15. The CDR3 is 17 amino acids. Germline CDR1 and CDR2: LGHDT and YNNKEL (reference sequence). As DNA, the CDR3 is TGTGCCAGCAGCCCGAGAACCCCCGGGACTAGCATCTATGAGCAGTTCTTC. It yields the protein CASSPRTPGTSIYEQFF.

This chain links TRBV18 with TRBJ2-3, with a possible D match to TRBD1 (6 bases). Trimming left V 1 base short and J 3 bases short, with 14 bases between. The germline V gene encodes CDR1 KGHSH and CDR2 LQKENI. The CDR3 is made up of 16 amino acids. CDR3 bases: TGTGCCAGCTCACCACTGTCAGGGGTGAAAACAGATACGCAGTATTTT. As protein: CASSPLSGVKTDTQYF.

J is TRBJ2-1 and V is TRBV19, with a weak D call TRBD1 (5 bases). Deletions cut 5 bases from V and 2 bases from J, with 16 bases between. CDR1 and CDR2 (germline): LNHDA, SQIVND (reference sequence). This CDR3 contains 16 residues. The CDR3 spells CASSGYRTLTYNEQFF. CDR3 DNA sequence: TGTGCCAGTAGTGGCTATCGGACACTTACCTACAATGAGCAGTTCTTC.

This chain connects TRBV27 to TRBJ2-1, with TRBD1 as a possible D gene (5 bases). The V end lost 8 bases, the J end lost 5 bases, and 19 bases lay between the germline ends. The CDR3 totals 15 residues. CDR1 and CDR2 from the germline V gene are MNHEY and SMNVEV (reference sequence). The CDR3 loop reads CASLPGRLFNNEQFF. CDR3 nucleotide sequence: TGTGCCAGCCTGCCAGGGCGGCTTTTTAACAATGAGCAGTTCTTC.

The chain carries TRBV5-1 and TRBJ1-3; D is possibly TRBD1 (5 bases). CDR1 and CDR2 (germline): SGHRS, YFSETQ. The V and J ends lost 1 base and 0 bases respectively, with 5 bases between them. This CDR3 has 14 residues. The CDR3 spells CASSLTGSGNTIYF. In DNA form, the CDR3 reads TGCGCCAGCAGCTTGACAGGCTCTGGAAACACCATATATTTT.

The chain couples TRBV30 to TRBJ2-5; D gene uncertain. The V end was cut by 1 base, the J end by 5 bases, with 8 bases between. The CDR3 extends over 12 amino acids. Germline V lookup: CDR1 GTSNPN, CDR2 SVGIG (reference sequence). The CDR3 DNA reads as TGTGCCTGGAGTGCTACCAAGGAGACCCAGTACTTC. It is translated as CAWSATKETQYF.

The V and J genes are TRBV19 and TRBJ1-5, with D possibly matching TRBD1 (5 bases). The CDR3 sequence is 14 residues long. Per germline, CDR1 LNHDA and CDR2 SQIVND (reference sequence). V was cut by 7 bases and J by 7 bases, with 17 bases left in between. The CDR3 DNA sequence: TGTGCCAGTACCGCAGACAGCCTAGGGCAGCCCCAGCATTTT. Translating gives CASTADSLGQPQHF.

The chain has TRBV28 and TRBJ2-7, with 8 bases matching TRBD1. With 6 bases clipped from V and 2 bases from J, the junction kept 6 bases outside the gene matches. The CDR3 extends over 14 amino acids. Germline values: CDR1 MDHEN, CDR2 SYDVKM. This chain's CDR3 is CASRTTGAPYEQYF. Here the CDR3 DNA reads TGTGCCAGCAGGACGACAGGGGCCCCCTACGAGCAGTACTTC.

The rearrangement uses TRBV12-3 or TRBV12-4 and TRBJ2-2; TRBD1 is a possible D gene (6 bases). The V end was cut by 7 bases, the J end by 4 bases, with 10 bases between. The CDR3 runs 13 residues. The CDR3 DNA is TGTGCCAGCAACAGGGCGGGCACCGGGGAGCTGTTTTTT. Protein: CASNRAGTGELFF.

About this clone itself: One end of the junction fails to match germline, which may point to a read error. The chain links TRBV28 to TRBJ1-2; D is ambiguous. CDR1 is MDHEN, CDR2 SYDVKM, per germline. There are 14 residues in the CDR3. CDR3 sequence reads: CASSSYAAKYGYTF. CDR3 in DNA: TGTGCCAGCAGTTCGTACGCCGCTAAATATGGCTACACCTTC.

The genes are TRBV19 and TRBJ2-7, with TRBD1 identical over 9 bases. Germline V gene lookup returns CDR1 LNHDA and CDR2 SQIVND (reference sequence). The CDR3 spans 20 residues. The V gene end was trimmed by 4 bases and the J gene end by 0 bases; junction bases not matched to a gene: 19. DNA for the CDR3: TGTGCCAGTAGTAGCGGGGGCTGGGACAGGGCGTCGTCGGGCTCCTACGAGCAGTACTTC. Its translation: CASSSGGWDRASSGSYEQYF.

The chain combines TRBV6-5 with TRBJ2-2; 8 bases fit TRBD1. The CDR3 sequence is 16 residues long. V dropped 2 bases and J dropped 6; count of bases not matched to a gene: 8. Germline loops: CDR1 MNHEY, CDR2 SVGAGI. The CDR3 sequence is CASSYGPDRGSGELFF. DNA of the CDR3: TGTGCCAGCAGTTACGGCCCCGACAGGGGTTCCGGGGAGCTGTTTTTT.

This clone was counted a single time. J is TRBJ2-6 and V is TRBV25-1, with 10 positions matching TRBD1. Per the germline V gene, CDR1 is MGHDK and CDR2 is SYGVNS. This CDR3 has 18 residues. V shed 1 base and J 1 base; nucleotides not matched to a gene: 4. CDR3: CASSEFGQGGSGANVLTF. The CDR3 bases are TGTGCCAGCAGTGAATTTGGACAGGGGGGGTCTGGGGCCAACGTCCTGACTTTC.

This chain uses TRBV5-6 with TRBJ1-3, with a tentative D call TRBD1 (5 bases). V was clipped by 1 base and J by 0 bases, with 8 bases between them. Germline V gene data show CDR1 as SGHDT and CDR2 as YYEEEE. The CDR3 spans 15 residues. CDR3 protein: CASSLSQGSGNTIYF. The CDR3 region has the DNA TGTGCCAGCAGCTTGAGCCAGGGCTCTGGAAACACCATATATTTT.

The chain joins TRBV11-1 to TRBJ2-3; TRBD2 matches 7 bases. The CDR3 covers 14 residues. Germline CDR1 SGHAT, CDR2 FQDESV (reference sequence). Germline trimming cut 1 base from V and 4 bases from J; bases unmatched to any gene: 2. Here the CDR3 reads CASSLGGSSDTQYF. Written as DNA, the CDR3 is TGTGCCAGCAGCTTAGGCGGGAGCTCAGATACGCAGTATTTT.

The chain carries TRBV19 and TRBJ2-3; the match to TRBD2 covers 9 bases. Germline assignment: CDR1 LNHDA and CDR2 SQIVND (reference sequence). V shed 5 bases, J shed 1 base, and the junction held 4 bases outside the gene matches. This CDR3 contains 15 residues. CDR3 nucleotides: TGTGCCAGTAGTCCGACTAGCGGTGGCACAGATACGCAGTATTTT. Translating it yields CASSPTSGGTDTQYF.

This clone was recorded many times. The gene calls are TRBV5-1 and TRBJ2-1, with 11 bases fitting TRBD2. The CDR3 has 16 residues. V dropped 0 bases and J dropped 5; count of bases not matched to a gene: 4. Germline V CDR1 and CDR2: SGHRS, YFSETQ. The CDR3 region has the DNA TGCGCCAGCAGCTTGGATACTAGCGGGGGACACAATGAGCAGTTCTTC. Protein product: CASSLDTSGGHNEQFF.

The chain recombines TRBV2 with TRBJ1-2; possibly TRBD1 for D (6 bases). The CDR3 is 13 amino acids. Germline CDR1 SNHLY, CDR2 FYNNEI. The ends were cut back, 2 bases at V and 6 bases at J, with 10 bases in the middle. As DNA, the CDR3 is TGTGCCAGCAGTGAACGGGGGGCGCATGGCTACACCTTC. It translates to CASSERGAHGYTF.

V and J are TRBV5-1 and TRBJ1-1, with a possible D match to TRBD1 (5 bases). This CDR3 has 13 amino acids. Germline CDR1 is SGHRS and CDR2 is YFSETQ. The ends were cut back, 5 bases at V and 7 bases at J, with 15 bases in the middle. CDR3 region: CASSSIGGNEAFF. In DNA, the CDR3 is TGCGCCAGCAGTTCTATCGGGGGGAATGAAGCTTTCTTT.

The chain joins TRBV5-1 to TRBJ1-3; possibly TRBD1 for D (6 bases). Trimming shortened V by 0 bases and J by 4 bases, and 11 bases separated the two germline ends. Germline values: CDR1 SGHRS, CDR2 YFSETQ. The CDR3 sequence is 15 residues long. This chain's CDR3 is CASSLGGGEGNTIYF. CDR3 coding DNA: TGCGCCAGCAGCTTGGGCGGGGGCGAAGGAAACACCATATATTTT.

The chain has TRBV6-5 and TRBJ2-7; tentative D call: TRBD2 (6 bases). In germline, CDR1 is MNHEY, CDR2 SVGAGI. Deletions cut 4 bases from V and 3 bases from J, with 10 bases between. This CDR3 has 13 residues. Written as DNA, the CDR3 is TGTGCCAGCAGTTGGAGGGGTGGCTACGAGCAGTACTTC. It specifies CASSWRGGYEQYF.

The chain links TRBV7-2 to TRBJ2-7, with 7 bases lining up with TRBD1. CDR1 and CDR2 (germline): SGHTA, FQGNSA. This CDR3 spans 15 amino acids. Germline trimming cut 6 bases from V and 3 bases from J; bases unmatched to any gene: 11. The CDR3 here is CASSHGPGQIYEQYF. The DNA of the CDR3 is TGTGCCAGCAGTCACGGACCGGGACAGATCTACGAGCAGTACTTC.